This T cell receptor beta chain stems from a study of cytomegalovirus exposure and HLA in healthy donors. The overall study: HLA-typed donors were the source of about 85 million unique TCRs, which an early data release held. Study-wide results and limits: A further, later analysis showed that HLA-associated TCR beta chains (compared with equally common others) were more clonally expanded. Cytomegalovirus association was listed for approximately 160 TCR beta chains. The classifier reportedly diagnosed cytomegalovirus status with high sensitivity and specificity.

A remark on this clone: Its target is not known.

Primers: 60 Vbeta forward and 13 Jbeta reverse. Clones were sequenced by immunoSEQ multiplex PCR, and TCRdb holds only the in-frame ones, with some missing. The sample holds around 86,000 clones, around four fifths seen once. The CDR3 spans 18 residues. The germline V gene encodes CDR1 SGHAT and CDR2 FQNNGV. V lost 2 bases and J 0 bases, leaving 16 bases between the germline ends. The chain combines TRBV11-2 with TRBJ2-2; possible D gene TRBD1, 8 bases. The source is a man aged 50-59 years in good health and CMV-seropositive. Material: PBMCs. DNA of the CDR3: TGTGCCAGCAGCTTATACAGGGGGGGAGTAGCGAACACCGGGGAGCTGTTTTTT. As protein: CASSLYRGGVANTGELFF. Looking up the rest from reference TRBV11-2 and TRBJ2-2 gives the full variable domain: EAGVAQSPRYKIIEKRQSVAFWCNPISGHATLYWYQQILGQGPKLLIQFQNNGVVDDSQLPKDRFSAERLKGVDSTLKIQPAKLEDSAVYLCASSLYRGGVANTGELFFGEGSRLTVL.